A selection of T cell receptor beta chains follows, all from one sample in a study of Tregs in tolerant kidney transplant recipients. Generated by immunoSEQ multiplex PCR, the TCRdb table keeps only in-frame clones and is missing some. The sample records around 50,000 clones, approximately 90% being singletons. Specimen: CD8+ T cells from blood (PBMCs), collected 24 months after the transplant. These receptors all come from a human patient who received a combined kidney and bone marrow transplant. These T cells may partly come from the graft donor. Each CDR3 is given with its conserved first and last residue. A D gene is named only where the DNA matches it firmly. Clone size is given for some rows only: seen once, a few or many times, or a class if the clone is expanded.

j_call | v_call | clone_size | cdr3_length | d_call | cdr3_aa | cdr3_nt
TRBJ1-5 | TRBV2 | - | 15 | - | CASSDSEWTIQPQHF | TGTGCCAGCAGTGATTCTGAGTGGACAATTCAGCCCCAGCATTTT
TRBJ1-2 | TRBV7-9 | - | 14 | TRBD1 | CASSPGTGIYGYTF | TGTGCCAGCAGCCCCGGGACAGGAATCTATGGCTACACCTTC
TRBJ2-1 | TRBV14 | - | 13 | - | CASSQSIADEQFF | TGTGCCAGCAGCCAAAGCATAGCAGATGAGCAGTTCTTC
TRBJ2-1 | TRBV11-1 | - | 14 | TRBD2 | CASTPERGWGEQFF | TGTGCCAGCACCCCCGAGCGGGGGTGGGGAGAGCAGTTCTTC
TRBJ1-1 | TRBV7-8 | once | 17 | - | CASSLAGWGGINTEAFF | TGTGCCAGCAGCTTAGCGGGGTGGGGGGGGATAAACACTGAAGCTTTCTTT
TRBJ2-1 | TRBV7-9 | once | 14 | TRBD2 | CASSALGGGNEQFF | TGTGCCAGCAGCGCCCTCGGGGGGGGCAATGAGCAGTTCTTC
TRBJ1-1 | TRBV19 | - | 14 | - | CASTISQSNTEAFF | TGTGCCAGTACTATCTCACAGTCGAACACTGAAGCTTTCTTT
TRBJ1-6 | TRBV28 | - | 16 | TRBD1 | CASSFGSGTGGSPLHF | TGTGCCAGCAGTTTCGGGAGCGGGACAGGGGGCTCCCCCCTCCACTTT
TRBJ2-2 | TRBV7-7 | - | 15 | - | CASSFTTANTGELFF | TGTGCCAGCAGCTTTACTACGGCGAACACCGGGGAGCTGTTTTTT
TRBJ1-2 | TRBV7-9 | - | 15 | TRBD1 | CASSLGQGADYGYTF | TGTGCCAGCAGCTTAGGGCAGGGGGCAGACTATGGCTACACCTTC
TRBJ2-5 | TRBV4-1 | - | 14 | - | CASSAGGAGETQYF | TGCGCCAGCAGCGCCGGAGGGGCCGGGGAGACCCAGTACTTC
TRBJ2-5 | TRBV6-1 | few | 15 | TRBD2 | CASSGTSGGAETQYF | TGTGCCAGCAGTGGGACTAGCGGGGGGGCCGAGACCCAGTACTTC
TRBJ1-1 | TRBV15 | - | 14 | TRBD1 | CATSRILGQAEAFF | TGTGCCACCAGCAGGATTTTAGGACAGGCTGAAGCTTTCTTT
TRBJ2-5 | TRBV23-1 | - | 15 | - | CASSLPRHQAEAQYF | TGCGCCAGCAGCCTGCCGAGGCACCAAGCCGAGGCCCAGTACTTC
TRBJ2-7 | TRBV27 | - | 15 | TRBD2 | CASSLAGGRLYEQYF | TGTGCCAGCAGTTTAGCGGGAGGTCGACTCTACGAGCAGTACTTC
TRBJ1-3 | TRBV4-2 | - | 18 | - | CASSQEYPQVYSGNTIYF | TGTGCCAGCAGCCAAGAGTATCCACAGGTTTACTCTGGAAACACCATATATTTT
TRBJ2-7 | TRBV4-1 | - | 15 | TRBD1 | CASSHPGQGTYEQYF | TGCGCCAGCAGCCACCCGGGACAGGGCACCTACGAGCAGTACTTC
TRBJ2-7 | TRBV28 | - | 15 | TRBD1 | CASSPTGESSYEQYF | TGTGCCAGCAGCCCTACAGGGGAAAGCTCCTACGAGCAGTACTTC
TRBJ2-1 | TRBV5-4 | once | 16 | TRBD1 | CASSVSRDRGYDEQFF | TGTGCCAGCAGCGTCAGCCGGGACAGGGGTTATGATGAGCAGTTCTTC
TRBJ2-3 | TRBV29-1 | - | 15 | TRBD2 | CSIPRTSRGADTQYF | TGCAGCATTCCCCGGACTTCACGGGGGGCAGATACGCAGTATTTT
TRBJ2-3 | TRBV16 | - | 20 | TRBD1 | CASSQSLRDRGVDYTDTQYF | TGTGCCAGCAGCCAATCTCTACGGGACAGGGGCGTTGATTACACAGATACGCAGTATTTT
TRBJ1-5 | TRBV27 | - | 13 | - | CASSSGVNQPQHF | TGTGCCAGCAGTTCGGGAGTCAATCAGCCCCAGCATTTT
TRBJ2-1 | TRBV7-6 | - | 15 | - | CASSGGTKPIHEQFF | TGTGCCAGCAGCGGAGGGACCAAGCCTATTCATGAGCAGTTCTTC
TRBJ1-2 | TRBV19 | - | 15 | - | CASSWTPGGPYGYTF | TGTGCCAGTAGCTGGACCCCCGGCGGGCCTTATGGCTACACCTTC
TRBJ2-3 | TRBV9 | - | 15 | - | CASSDNRASTDTQYF | TGTGCCAGCAGCGATAACAGGGCATCCACAGATACGCAGTATTTT
TRBJ1-2 | TRBV7-9 | - | 14 | - | CASSLSEEYYGYTF | TGTGCCAGCAGCTTATCGGAGGAGTACTATGGCTACACCTTC
TRBJ1-1 | TRBV7-3 | - | 15 | TRBD1 | CASSFMNRGRTEAFF | TGTGCCAGCAGCTTCATGAACAGGGGGCGCACTGAAGCTTTCTTT
TRBJ2-3 | TRBV9 | - | 13 | - | CASSPLGADTQYF | TGTGCCAGCAGCCCCCTTGGGGCGGATACGCAGTATTTT
TRBJ1-6 | TRBV27 | - | 16 | TRBD1 | CASSYGPGGINSPLHF | TGTGCCAGCAGCTACGGACCAGGGGGGATAAATTCACCCCTCCACTTT
TRBJ1-5 | TRBV6-6 | few | 14 | TRBD1 | CASSPGQGTQPQHF | TGTGCCAGCAGTCCGGGACAGGGCACGCAGCCCCAGCATTTT
TRBJ2-1 | TRBV27 | - | 17 | TRBD2 | CASSFSGLAGANNEQFF | TGTGCCAGCAGTTTCTCAGGACTAGCGGGGGCTAACAATGAGCAGTTCTTC
TRBJ2-2 | TRBV27 | once | 18 | TRBD1 | CASSSGTGGLMRTGELFF | TGTGCCAGCAGTTCCGGGACAGGGGGCTTAATGAGGACCGGGGAGCTGTTTTTT
TRBJ2-2 | TRBV5-6 | - | 13 | - | CASSFPRTGELFF | TGTGCCAGCAGCTTCCCCCGCACCGGGGAGCTGTTTTTT
TRBJ2-3 | TRBV27 | - | 15 | - | CASSLDRPSTDTQYF | TGTGCCAGCAGTTTAGACAGACCGAGCACAGATACGCAGTATTTT
TRBJ1-3 | TRBV4-1 | once | 15 | - | CASSQGTNSGNTIYF | TGCGCCAGCAGCCAAGGAACAAACTCTGGAAACACCATATATTTT
TRBJ2-7 | TRBV7-8 | - | 16 | TRBD2 | CASSLREDSGSYEQYF | TGTGCCAGCAGCCTCCGGGAAGATAGCGGGTCCTACGAGCAGTACTTC
TRBJ1-2 | TRBV27 | - | 12 | - | CASSYGGSGYTF | TGTGCCAGCAGTTACGGGGGTAGTGGCTACACCTTC
TRBJ2-3 | TRBV5-4 | - | 14 | TRBD2 | CASSGREDTDTQYF | TGTGCCAGCAGTGGGCGGGAGGACACAGATACGCAGTATTTT
TRBJ2-1 | TRBV7-6 | - | 15 | - | CASSLAWGPYNEQFF | TGTGCCAGCAGCTTAGCGTGGGGGCCCTACAATGAGCAGTTCTTC
TRBJ2-7 | TRBV29-1 | - | 13 | - | CSVEGRGRYEQYF | TGCAGCGTTGAAGGCAGGGGGAGGTACGAGCAGTACTTC
TRBJ1-6 | TRBV27 | - | 14 | - | CASSRRGDNSPLHF | TGTGCCAGCAGTAGGAGGGGTGATAATTCACCCCTCCACTTT
TRBJ2-7 | TRBV2 | - | 14 | - | CASSEGDNNDEQYF | TGTGCCAGCAGTGAAGGGGACAATAATGACGAGCAGTACTTC
TRBJ2-2 | TRBV2 | - | 15 | TRBD2 | CASSTSGRDTGELFF | TGTGCCAGCAGTACGAGCGGGAGGGACACCGGGGAGCTGTTTTTT